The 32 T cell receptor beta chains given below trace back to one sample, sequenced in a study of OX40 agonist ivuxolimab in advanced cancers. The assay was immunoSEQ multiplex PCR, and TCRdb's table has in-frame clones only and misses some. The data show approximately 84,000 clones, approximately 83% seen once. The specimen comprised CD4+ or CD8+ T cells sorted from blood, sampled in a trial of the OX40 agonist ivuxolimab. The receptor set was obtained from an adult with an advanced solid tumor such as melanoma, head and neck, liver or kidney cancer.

CDR3 DNA sequence: TGTGCCAGCAGTTCCGCCTATGGGCAGCCCCAGCATTTT. Amino acids: CASSSAYGQPQHF. This chain uses TRBV6-5 with TRBJ1-5; no definite D call. This CDR3 is 13 amino acids long. Trimming cost V 4 bases and J 7 bases, with 11 bases left between them. CDR1 is MNHEY and CDR2 is SVGAGI in the germline V gene.

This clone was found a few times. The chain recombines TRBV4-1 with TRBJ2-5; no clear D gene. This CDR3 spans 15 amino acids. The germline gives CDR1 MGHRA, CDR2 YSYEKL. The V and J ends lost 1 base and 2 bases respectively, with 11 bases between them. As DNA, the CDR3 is TGCGCCAGCAGCCAAGTTTACGCGATACAAGAGACCCAGTACTTC. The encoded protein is CASSQVYAIQETQYF.

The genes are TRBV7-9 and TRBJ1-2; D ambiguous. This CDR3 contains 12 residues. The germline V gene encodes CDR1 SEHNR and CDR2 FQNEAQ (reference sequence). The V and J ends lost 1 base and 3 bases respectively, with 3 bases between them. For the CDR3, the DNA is TGTGCCAGCAGCTTAGATGACTATGGCTACACCTTC. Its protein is CASSLDDYGYTF.

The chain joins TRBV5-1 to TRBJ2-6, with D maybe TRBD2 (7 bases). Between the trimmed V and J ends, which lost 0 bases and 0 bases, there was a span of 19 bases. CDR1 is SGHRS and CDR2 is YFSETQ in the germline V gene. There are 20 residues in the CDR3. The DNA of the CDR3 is TGCGCCAGCAGCTTGGGCTCCGGGGGGACAAAGCTCTCTGGGGCCAACGTCCTGACTTTC. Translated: CASSLGSGGTKLSGANVLTF. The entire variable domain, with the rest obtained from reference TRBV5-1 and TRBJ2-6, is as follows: KAGVTQTPRYLIKTRGQQVTLSCSPISGHRSVSWYQQTPGQGLQFLFEYFSETQRNKGNFPGRFSGRQFSNSRSEMNVSTLELGDSALYLCASSLGSGGTKLSGANVLTFGAGSRLTVL.

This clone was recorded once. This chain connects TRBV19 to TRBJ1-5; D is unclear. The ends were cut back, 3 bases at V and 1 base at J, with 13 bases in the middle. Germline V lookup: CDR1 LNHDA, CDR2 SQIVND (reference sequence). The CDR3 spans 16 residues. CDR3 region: CASSMPPAGSNQPQHF. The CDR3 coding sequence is TGTGCCAGTAGTATGCCCCCCGCCGGAAGCAATCAGCCCCAGCATTTT. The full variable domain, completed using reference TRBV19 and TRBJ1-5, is DGGITQSPKYLFRKEGQNVTLSCEQNLNHDAMYWYRQDPGQGLRLIYYSQIVNDFQKGDIAEGYSVSREKKESFPLTVTSAQKNPTAFYLCASSMPPAGSNQPQHFGDGTRLSIL.

The CDR3 sequence: CASSYGDTDTQYF. CDR3 nucleotide sequence: TGTGCCAGCAGCTACGGGGATACAGATACGCAGTATTTT. J is TRBJ2-3 and V is TRBV7-9; a possible D gene is TRBD2 (5 bases). CDR1 and CDR2 (germline): SEHNR, FQNEAQ (reference sequence). CDR3 length: 13 amino acids. The V and J ends lost 4 bases and 3 bases respectively, with 8 bases between them.

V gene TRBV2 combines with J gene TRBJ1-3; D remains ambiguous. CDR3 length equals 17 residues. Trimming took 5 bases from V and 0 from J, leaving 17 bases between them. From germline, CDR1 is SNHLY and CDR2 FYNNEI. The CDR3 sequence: CASSLGRVPLSGNTIYF. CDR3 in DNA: TGTGCCAGCAGTTTAGGGAGGGTTCCCCTCTCTGGAAACACCATATATTTT.

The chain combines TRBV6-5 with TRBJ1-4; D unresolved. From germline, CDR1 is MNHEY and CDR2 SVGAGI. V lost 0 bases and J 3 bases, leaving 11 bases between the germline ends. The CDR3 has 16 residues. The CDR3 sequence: CASSYSVGLANEKLFF. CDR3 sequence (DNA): TGTGCCAGCAGTTACTCCGTGGGCCTGGCTAATGAAAAACTGTTTTTT.

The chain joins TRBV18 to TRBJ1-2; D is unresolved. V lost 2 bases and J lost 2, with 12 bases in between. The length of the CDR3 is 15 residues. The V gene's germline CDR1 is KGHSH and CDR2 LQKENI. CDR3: CASSPGTRSNYGYTF. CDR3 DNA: TGTGCCAGCTCACCAGGCACACGCTCAAACTATGGCTACACCTTC.

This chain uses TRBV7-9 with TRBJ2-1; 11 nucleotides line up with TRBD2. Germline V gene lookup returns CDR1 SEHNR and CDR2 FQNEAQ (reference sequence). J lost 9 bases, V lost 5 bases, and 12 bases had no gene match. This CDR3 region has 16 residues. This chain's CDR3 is CASSEPSGGPPGEQFF. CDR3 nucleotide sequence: TGTGCCAGCAGCGAACCTAGCGGGGGGCCCCCCGGTGAGCAGTTCTTC.

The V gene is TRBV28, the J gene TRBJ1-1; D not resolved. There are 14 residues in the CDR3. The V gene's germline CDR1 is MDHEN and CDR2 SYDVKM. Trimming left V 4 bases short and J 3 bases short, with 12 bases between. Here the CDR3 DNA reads TGTGCCAGCAGTTCTTATGACACCTACACTGAAGCTTTCTTT. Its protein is CASSSYDTYTEAFF.

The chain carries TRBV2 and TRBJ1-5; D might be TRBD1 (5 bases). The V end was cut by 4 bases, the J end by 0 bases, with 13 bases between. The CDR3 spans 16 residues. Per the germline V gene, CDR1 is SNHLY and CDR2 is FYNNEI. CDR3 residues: CASSARGPYSNQPQHF. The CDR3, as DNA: TGTGCCAGCAGTGCCCGGGGCCCATATAGCAATCAGCCCCAGCATTTT. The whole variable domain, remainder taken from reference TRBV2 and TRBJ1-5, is EPEVTQTPSHQVTQMGQEVILRCVPISNHLYFYWYRQILGQKVEFLVSFYNNEISEKSEIFDDQFSVERPDGSNFTLKIRSTKLEDSAMYFCASSARGPYSNQPQHFGDGTRLSIL.

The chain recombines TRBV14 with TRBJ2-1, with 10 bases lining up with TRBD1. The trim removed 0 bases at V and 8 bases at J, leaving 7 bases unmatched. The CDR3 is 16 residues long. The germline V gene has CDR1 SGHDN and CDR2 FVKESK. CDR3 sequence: CASSQDLYGTGDEQFF. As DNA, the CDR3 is TGTGCCAGCAGCCAAGATCTTTATGGGACAGGGGATGAGCAGTTCTTC.

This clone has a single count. The CDR3 DNA is TGTGCCAGCAGCACGCTGAGGGGGGAATCCTACAATGAGCAGTTCTTC. Translated, it gives CASSTLRGESYNEQFF. The J gene is TRBJ2-1, the V gene TRBV7-9, with D possibly being TRBD1 or TRBD2 (6 bases each). The germline V and J ends were trimmed by 5 bases and 1 base, with 15 bases remaining between them. Germline V CDR1 and CDR2: SEHNR, FQNEAQ (reference sequence). The CDR3 sequence is 16 residues long.

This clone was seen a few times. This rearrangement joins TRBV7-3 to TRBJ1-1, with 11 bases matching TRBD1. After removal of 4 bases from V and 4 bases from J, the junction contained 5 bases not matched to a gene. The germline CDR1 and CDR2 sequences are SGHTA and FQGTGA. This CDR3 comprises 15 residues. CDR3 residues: CASSWTGGGSTEAFF. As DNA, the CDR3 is TGTGCCAGCAGCTGGACAGGGGGCGGAAGCACTGAAGCTTTCTTT. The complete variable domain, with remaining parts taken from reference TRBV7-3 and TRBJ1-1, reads GAGVSQTPSNKVTEKGKYVELRCDPISGHTALYWYRQSLGQGPEFLIYFQGTGAADDSGLPNDRFFAVRPEGSVSTLKIQRTERGDSAVYLCASSWTGGGSTEAFFGQGTRLTVV.

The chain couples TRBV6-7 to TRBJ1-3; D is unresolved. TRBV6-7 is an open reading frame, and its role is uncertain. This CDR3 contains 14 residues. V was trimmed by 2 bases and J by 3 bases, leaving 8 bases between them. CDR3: CASSYTTSGNTIYF. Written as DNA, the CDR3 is TGTGCCAGCAGTTACACTACAAGTGGAAACACCATATATTTT.

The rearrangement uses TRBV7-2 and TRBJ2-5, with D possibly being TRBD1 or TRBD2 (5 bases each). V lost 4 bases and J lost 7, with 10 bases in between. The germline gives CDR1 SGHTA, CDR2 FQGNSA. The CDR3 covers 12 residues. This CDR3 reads CASSYLGVTQYF. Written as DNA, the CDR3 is TGTGCCAGCAGCTATTTGGGGGTGACCCAGTACTTC.

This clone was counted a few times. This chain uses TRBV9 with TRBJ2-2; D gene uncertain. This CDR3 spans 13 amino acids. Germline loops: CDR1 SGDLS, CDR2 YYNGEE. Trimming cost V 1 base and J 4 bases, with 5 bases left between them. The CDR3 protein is CASSVYSTGELFF. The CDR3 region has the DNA TGTGCCAGCAGCGTATATAGCACCGGGGAGCTGTTTTTT.

CDR3 bases: TGTGCCAGCAGCGATCGGGGATTCGATTCACCCCTCCACTTT. Its translation: CASSDRGFDSPLHF. V is TRBV5-4 and J is TRBJ1-6, with no clear D. The CDR3 runs 14 residues. Germline V gives CDR1 SGHNT, CDR2 YYREEE (reference sequence). V was shortened by 4 bases and J by 8 bases, with 13 bases between the two germline ends.

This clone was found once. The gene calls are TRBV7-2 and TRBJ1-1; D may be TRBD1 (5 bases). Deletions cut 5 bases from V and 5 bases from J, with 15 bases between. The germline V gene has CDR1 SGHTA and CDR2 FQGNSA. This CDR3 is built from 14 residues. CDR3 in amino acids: CASSLRGWGTEAFF. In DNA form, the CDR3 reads TGTGCCAGCAGCCTCCGAGGGTGGGGGACTGAAGCTTTCTTT.

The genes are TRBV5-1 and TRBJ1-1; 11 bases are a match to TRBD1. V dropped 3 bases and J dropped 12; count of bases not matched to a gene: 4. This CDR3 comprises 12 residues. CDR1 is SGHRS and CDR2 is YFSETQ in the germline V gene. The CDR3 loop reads CASSSGQGASFF. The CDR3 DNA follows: TGCGCCAGCAGCTCCGGACAGGGGGCATCTTTCTTT.

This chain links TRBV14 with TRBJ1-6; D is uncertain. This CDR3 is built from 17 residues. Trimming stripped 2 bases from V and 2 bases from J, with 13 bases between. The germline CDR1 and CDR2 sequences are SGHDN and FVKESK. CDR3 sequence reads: CASSQIEGVPYNSPLHF. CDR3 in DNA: TGTGCCAGCAGCCAAATCGAGGGAGTCCCCTATAATTCACCCCTCCACTTT.

The CDR3 nucleotides are TGTGCCAGCAGTCCCCGGACAGGGAGTAGTTCACCCCTCCACTTT. This encodes CASSPRTGSSSPLHF. The chain is built from TRBV27 and TRBJ1-6; TRBD1 matches at 8 bases. This CDR3 has 15 residues. In germline, CDR1 is MNHEY, CDR2 SMNVEV (reference sequence). The ends lost 5 bases at V and 9 bases at J; junction bases unmatched: 9.

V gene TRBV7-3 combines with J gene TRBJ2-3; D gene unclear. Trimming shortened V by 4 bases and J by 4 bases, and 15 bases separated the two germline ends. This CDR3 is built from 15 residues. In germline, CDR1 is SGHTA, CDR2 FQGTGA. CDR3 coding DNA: TGTGCCAGCAGCTCCCAGTCATCTACCCCAGATACGCAGTATTTT. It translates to CASSSQSSTPDTQYF.

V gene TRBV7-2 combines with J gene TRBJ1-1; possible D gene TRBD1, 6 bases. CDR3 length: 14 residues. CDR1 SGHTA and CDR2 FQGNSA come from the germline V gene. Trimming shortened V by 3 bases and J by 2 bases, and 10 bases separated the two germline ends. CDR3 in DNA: TGTGCCAGCAGCTTGTCCAGGGGAAACACTGAAGCTTTCTTT. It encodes CASSLSRGNTEAFF.

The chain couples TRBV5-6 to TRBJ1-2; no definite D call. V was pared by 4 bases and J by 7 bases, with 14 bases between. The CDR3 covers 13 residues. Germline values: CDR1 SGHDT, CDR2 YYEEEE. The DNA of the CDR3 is TGTGCCAGCAGCCTCAGATCCCCCCTTGGCTACACCTTC. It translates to CASSLRSPLGYTF.

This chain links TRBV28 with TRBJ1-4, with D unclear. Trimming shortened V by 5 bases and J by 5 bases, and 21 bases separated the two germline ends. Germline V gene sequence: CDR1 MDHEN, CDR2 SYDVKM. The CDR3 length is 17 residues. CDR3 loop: CASSPYLGFEGNEKLFF. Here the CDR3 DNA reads TGTGCCAGCAGTCCATATCTGGGGTTTGAAGGGAATGAAAAACTGTTTTTT.

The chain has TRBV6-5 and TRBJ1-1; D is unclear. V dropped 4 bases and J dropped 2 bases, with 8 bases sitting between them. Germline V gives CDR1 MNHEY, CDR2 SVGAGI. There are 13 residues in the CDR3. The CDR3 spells CASSSIRNTEAFF. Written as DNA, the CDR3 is TGTGCCAGCAGTTCTATTAGAAACACTGAAGCTTTCTTT.

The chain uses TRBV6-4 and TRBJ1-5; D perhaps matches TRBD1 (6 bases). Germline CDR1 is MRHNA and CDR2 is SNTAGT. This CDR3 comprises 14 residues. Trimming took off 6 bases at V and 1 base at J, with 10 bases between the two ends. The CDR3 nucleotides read TGTGCCAGCAGGGTGGGGGCCAGCAATCAGCCCCAGCATTTT. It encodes CASRVGASNQPQHF.

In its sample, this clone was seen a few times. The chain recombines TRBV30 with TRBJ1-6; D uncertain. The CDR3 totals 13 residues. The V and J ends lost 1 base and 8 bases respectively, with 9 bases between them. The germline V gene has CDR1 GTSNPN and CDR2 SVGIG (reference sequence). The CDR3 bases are TGTGCCTGGAGTGATGGCCGTGATTCACCCCTCCACTTT. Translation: CAWSDGRDSPLHF. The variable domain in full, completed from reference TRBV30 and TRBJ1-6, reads SQTIHQWPATLVQPVGSPLSLECTVEGTSNPNLYWYRQAAGRGLQLLFYSVGIGQISSEVPQNLSASRPQDRQFILSSKKLLLSDSGFYLCAWSDGRDSPLHFGNGTRLTVT.

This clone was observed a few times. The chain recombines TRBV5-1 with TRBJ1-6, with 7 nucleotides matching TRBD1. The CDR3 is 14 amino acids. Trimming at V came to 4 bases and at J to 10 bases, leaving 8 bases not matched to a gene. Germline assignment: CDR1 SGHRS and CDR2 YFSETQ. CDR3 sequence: CASSPDRERSPLHF. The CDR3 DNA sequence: TGCGCCAGCAGCCCAGACAGGGAGAGATCACCCCTCCACTTT.

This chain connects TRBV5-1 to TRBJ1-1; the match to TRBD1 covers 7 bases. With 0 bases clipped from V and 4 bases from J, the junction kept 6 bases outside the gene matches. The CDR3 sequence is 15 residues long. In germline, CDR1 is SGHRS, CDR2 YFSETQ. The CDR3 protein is CASSLASGGGTEAFF. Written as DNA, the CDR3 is TGCGCCAGCAGCTTGGCCTCAGGGGGAGGCACTGAAGCTTTCTTT.